This is a list of T cell receptor beta chains from one sample in a study of vaccination and CD4 T cells after COVID-19. Their target antigens are unknown. TCRdb re-called the PCR reads with MiXCR, one entry per CDR3 protein. The sample has 6,000 to 7,500 distinct CDR3 sequences, 49% seen once. What was sequenced was CD4+ T cells from blood, cultured in vitro. The receptors shown here come from a human donor in good health. The CDR3 runs from the conserved cysteine through the conserved F or W. The order of the fields is D gene, clone size, V gene, J gene, CDR3 DNA, CDR3 protein. A D gene is named only where the DNA matches it firmly. Part of the rows lack a size; the others show once, few, many or a class for expanded clones.

D gene: .; clone size: few; V gene: TRBV20-1; J gene: TRBJ1-5; CDR3 DNA: TGCAGTGCTAGAAGCCCGGGAGGGAATCAGCCCCAGCATTTT; CDR3 protein: CSARSPGGNQPQHF
D gene: .; clone size: .; V gene: TRBV20-1; J gene: TRBJ1-2; CDR3 DNA: TGCAGTGCCCAGAACCAGAATAGAGATAACTATGGCTACACCTTC; CDR3 protein: CSAQNQNRDNYGYTF
D gene: .; clone size: few; V gene: TRBV11-2; J gene: TRBJ1-5; CDR3 DNA: TGTGCCAGCAGCTGGGGGGAGATCAATCAGCCCCAGCATTTT; CDR3 protein: CASSWGEINQPQHF
D gene: TRBD1; clone size: .; V gene: TRBV6-5; J gene: TRBJ1-4; CDR3 DNA: TGTGCCAGCAGTTCAGAGGGGGCGCGAGGTGAAAAACTGTTTTTT; CDR3 protein: CASSSEGARGEKLFF
D gene: .; clone size: .; V gene: TRBV20-1; J gene: TRBJ2-1; CDR3 DNA: TGCAGTGCTAGACCTATTACCGCAACGGACAATGAGCAGTTCTTC; CDR3 protein: CSARPITATDNEQFF
D gene: TRBD2; clone size: .; V gene: TRBV4-1; J gene: TRBJ2-5; CDR3 DNA: TGCGCCAGCAGCCAAGGGCCTAGCGGGGCTCTCCAAGAGACCCAGTACTTC; CDR3 protein: CASSQGPSGALQETQYF
D gene: .; clone size: .; V gene: TRBV5-1; J gene: TRBJ2-2; CDR3 DNA: TGCGCCAGCAGCCCGCTACCAGGGTCGAACACCGGGGAGCTGTTTTTT; CDR3 protein: CASSPLPGSNTGELFF
D gene: .; clone size: .; V gene: TRBV27; J gene: TRBJ1-5; CDR3 DNA: TGTGCCAGCAGTTTTCTGGACCAACCCCAGCATTTT; CDR3 protein: CASSFLDQPQHF
D gene: .; clone size: .; V gene: TRBV21-1; J gene: TRBJ2-3; CDR3 DNA: TGTGCCAGCAGCAGAGTGCTGAGACAGTGCCTAGCGGGAGTGTTAGATACGCAGTATTTT; CDR3 protein: CASSRVLRQCLAGVLDTQYF
D gene: TRBD1; clone size: few; V gene: TRBV25-1; J gene: TRBJ1-6; CDR3 DNA: TGTGCCAGCAGTGAGGGACAGAACTATAATTCACCCCTCCACTTT; CDR3 protein: CASSEGQNYNSPLHF
D gene: .; clone size: once; V gene: TRBV7-9; J gene: TRBJ1-1; CDR3 DNA: TGTGCCAGCAGCTTAAGTGCCTCCACTGAAGCTTTCTTT; CDR3 protein: CASSLSASTEAFF
D gene: .; clone size: .; V gene: TRBV2; J gene: TRBJ2-2; CDR3 DNA: TGTGCCAGCACTGTGGGAAGGGTAGCGAACACCGGGGAGCTGTTTTTT; CDR3 protein: CASTVGRVANTGELFF
D gene: .; clone size: .; V gene: TRBV6-1; J gene: TRBJ2-2; CDR3 DNA: TGTGCCAGCACCTACACAGGGACCGGGGAGCTGTTTTTT; CDR3 protein: CASTYTGTGELFF
D gene: .; clone size: .; V gene: TRBV2; J gene: TRBJ2-5; CDR3 DNA: TGTGCCAGCAGTCGTCGAGAGACCCAGTACTTC; CDR3 protein: CASSRRETQYF
D gene: .; clone size: once; V gene: TRBV30; J gene: TRBJ1-5; CDR3 DNA: TGTGCCTGGAGTGTTGGTGGCAATCAGCCCCGGCATTTT; CDR3 protein: CAWSVGGNQPRHF
D gene: .; clone size: few; V gene: TRBV6-2/TRBV6-3; J gene: TRBJ1-1; CDR3 DNA: TGTGCCAGCAGTTACTCGAGGCGGGCCGCTTTCTTT; CDR3 protein: CASSYSRRAAFF
D gene: TRBD2; clone size: .; V gene: TRBV29-1; J gene: TRBJ2-2; CDR3 DNA: TGCAGCGTTGCTCTAGCGGGAAACACCGGGGAGCTGTTTTTT; CDR3 protein: CSVALAGNTGELFF
D gene: TRBD2; clone size: few; V gene: TRBV27; J gene: TRBJ2-1; CDR3 DNA: TGTGCCAGCAGGAGGTTAGCGGGAGGGCCGGATTATGAGCAGTTCTTC; CDR3 protein: CASRRLAGGPDYEQFF
D gene: .; clone size: medium-sized; V gene: TRBV28; J gene: TRBJ1-5; CDR3 DNA: TGTGCCAGCAACCCCTTCCACGGCGGGGGCAATCAGCCCCAGCATTTT; CDR3 protein: CASNPFHGGGNQPQHF
D gene: .; clone size: .; V gene: TRBV30; J gene: TRBJ2-1; CDR3 DNA: TGTGCCTGGAATTTTAAAACGGGGGAGCAGTTCTTC; CDR3 protein: CAWNFKTGEQFF
D gene: .; clone size: .; V gene: TRBV2; J gene: TRBJ1-2; CDR3 DNA: TGTGCCAGCAGTGAACAGGCGGCATTCTATGGCTACACCTTC; CDR3 protein: CASSEQAAFYGYTF
D gene: TRBD1; clone size: .; V gene: TRBV2; J gene: TRBJ1-1; CDR3 DNA: TGTGCCAGCAGTGAGCTGGAGGGGGCTTTGAGCACTGAAGCTTTCTTT; CDR3 protein: CASSELEGALSTEAFF
D gene: TRBD1; clone size: .; V gene: TRBV20-1; J gene: TRBJ1-6; CDR3 DNA: TGCAGTGCTTACCGCGGGGCCATGAGGACAGGGCCTTCACCCCTCCACTTT; CDR3 protein: CSAYRGAMRTGPSPLHF
D gene: .; clone size: few; V gene: TRBV20-1; J gene: TRBJ2-2; CDR3 DNA: TGCAGTGCTAGTGGGCACGGTCTCACCGGGGAGCTGTTTTTT; CDR3 protein: CSASGHGLTGELFF
D gene: .; clone size: few; V gene: TRBV20-1; J gene: TRBJ2-7; CDR3 DNA: TGCAGTGCTAGAGTCTCCCCCCCTTCTACGAAGCAGTACTTC; CDR3 protein: CSARVSPPSTKQYF
D gene: TRBD1; clone size: .; V gene: TRBV20-1; J gene: TRBJ2-7; CDR3 DNA: TGCAGTGCTAGAGATGTACAGGGGGACCCCTACGAGCAGTACTTC; CDR3 protein: CSARDVQGDPYEQYF
D gene: .; clone size: few; V gene: TRBV11-2; J gene: TRBJ1-2; CDR3 DNA: TGTGCCAGCAGCTTAGAGGGGGTCGGCTACACCTTC; CDR3 protein: CASSLEGVGYTF
D gene: TRBD1; clone size: few; V gene: TRBV5-4; J gene: TRBJ1-2; CDR3 DNA: TGTGCCAGCAGCTTGGCAGGGGGCAACGGCTACACCTTC; CDR3 protein: CASSLAGGNGYTF
D gene: TRBD1; clone size: .; V gene: TRBV29-1; J gene: TRBJ2-7; CDR3 DNA: TGCAGCGTTGAACAGGGGGCGCGGTACGAGCAGTACTTC; CDR3 protein: CSVEQGARYEQYF